The rows below give T cell receptor beta chains drawn from one sample of a study of vaccination effects on CD4 cells after COVID-19. Antigens of these TCRs are unknown. The method was immunoSEQ multiplex PCR; TCRdb's version includes in-frame clones alone and lacks a portion of them. The sample yields over 60,000 clones, 70% to 75% seen once. The sequencing here drew on CD4+ T cells from PBMCs cultured with HCoV-229E spike peptides, taken after COVID-19 vaccination. The receptor set was obtained from a human donor who received a COVID-19 vaccine. Both conserved end residues are part of each CDR3. Fields, in order: J gene, V gene, clone size, D gene, CDR3 DNA, CDR3 protein. The D gene is left open where the match is weak. Expanded clones are given a class, and other clones once, few, many or no size at all.

J gene: TRBJ1-1
V gene: TRBV7-2
clone size: once
D gene: NA
CDR3 DNA: TGTGCCAGCAGCTTAGCGGGGACCCCACAGACTGAAGCTTTCTTT
CDR3 protein: CASSLAGTPQTEAFF

J gene: TRBJ2-1
V gene: TRBV10-1
clone size: NA
D gene: NA
CDR3 DNA: TGCGCCAGCAGTGAGATGTTTGGGACGGGCTACAATGAGCAGTTCTTC
CDR3 protein: CASSEMFGTGYNEQFF

J gene: TRBJ1-3
V gene: TRBV4-3
clone size: NA
D gene: NA
CDR3 DNA: TGCGCCAGCAGCCCATATGGTTCAGGGGCAGGAAACACCATATATTTT
CDR3 protein: CASSPYGSGAGNTIYF

J gene: TRBJ1-5
V gene: TRBV30
clone size: NA
D gene: TRBD1
CDR3 DNA: TGTGCCTGGAGTGGACAGGGTTCCCAGCCCCAGCATTTT
CDR3 protein: CAWSGQGSQPQHF

J gene: TRBJ2-1
V gene: TRBV3-1/TRBV3-2
clone size: NA
D gene: TRBD2
CDR3 DNA: TGTGCCAGCAGCCAAGGTTGGGGAGGGGAGCAGTTCTTC
CDR3 protein: CASSQGWGGEQFF

J gene: TRBJ1-2
V gene: TRBV10-3
clone size: NA
D gene: TRBD1
CDR3 DNA: TGTGCCATCAGCGCTGACAGGGTCTATGGCTACACCTTC
CDR3 protein: CAISADRVYGYTF

J gene: TRBJ1-5
V gene: TRBV2
clone size: NA
D gene: NA
CDR3 DNA: TGTGCCAGCAGTGACCCCAATCAGCCCCAGCATTTT
CDR3 protein: CASSDPNQPQHF

J gene: TRBJ1-2
V gene: TRBV29-1
clone size: few
D gene: TRBD1
CDR3 DNA: TGCAGCGTTGATTCGGGGACAGGGGGCCACTATGGCTACACCTTC
CDR3 protein: CSVDSGTGGHYGYTF

J gene: TRBJ1-2
V gene: TRBV19
clone size: NA
D gene: NA
CDR3 DNA: TGTGCCAGTAGTTCCTGGACAGACTATGGCTACACCTTC
CDR3 protein: CASSSWTDYGYTF

J gene: TRBJ1-1
V gene: TRBV7-3
clone size: few
D gene: NA
CDR3 DNA: TGTGCCAGCAGCTTAGGGTCAGCTGAAGCTTTCTTT
CDR3 protein: CASSLGSAEAFF

J gene: TRBJ2-1
V gene: TRBV11-2
clone size: NA
D gene: NA
CDR3 DNA: TGTGCCAGCAGCCAAATCAGCGGAAGCTCCTACAATGAGCAGTTCTTC
CDR3 protein: CASSQISGSSYNEQFF

J gene: TRBJ1-1
V gene: TRBV19
clone size: NA
D gene: NA
CDR3 DNA: TGTGCCAGTAGTACCGGGAGAGAGAAAACTGAAGCTTTCTTT
CDR3 protein: CASSTGREKTEAFF

J gene: TRBJ1-1
V gene: TRBV24-1
clone size: NA
D gene: NA
CDR3 DNA: TGTGCCACCAGTGGCCCTAGGTCGGACAAAGCTTTCTTT
CDR3 protein: CATSGPRSDKAFF

J gene: TRBJ1-3
V gene: TRBV5-8
clone size: NA
D gene: NA
CDR3 DNA: TGTGCCAGCAGCCACCTTCTTCCATCCTCTGGAAACACCATATATTTT
CDR3 protein: CASSHLLPSSGNTIYF

J gene: TRBJ1-1
V gene: TRBV18
clone size: NA
D gene: NA
CDR3 DNA: TGTGCCAGCTCACCAAGTTTGTATACAGGACTTGAAGCTTTCTTT
CDR3 protein: CASSPSLYTGLEAFF

J gene: TRBJ1-1
V gene: TRBV6-5
clone size: NA
D gene: NA
CDR3 DNA: TGTGCCAGCACCAACAGGGACGCAAAGAACACTGAAGCTTTCTTT
CDR3 protein: CASTNRDAKNTEAFF

J gene: TRBJ1-1
V gene: TRBV2
clone size: NA
D gene: NA
CDR3 DNA: TGTGCCAGCAGCCTCAGGGGCCTCACTGAAGCTTTCTTT
CDR3 protein: CASSLRGLTEAFF

J gene: TRBJ2-6
V gene: TRBV30
clone size: once
D gene: NA
CDR3 DNA: TGTGCCTGGAGTACGCCGGGACGTCTATCTGGGGCCAACGTCCTGACTTTC
CDR3 protein: CAWSTPGRLSGANVLTF

J gene: TRBJ2-2
V gene: TRBV2
clone size: NA
D gene: NA
CDR3 DNA: TGTGCCAGCAGTGTTACGGACACCGGGGAGCTGTTTTTT
CDR3 protein: CASSVTDTGELFF

J gene: TRBJ1-5
V gene: TRBV18
clone size: NA
D gene: NA
CDR3 DNA: TGTGCCAGCTCACCATCCATCCTACAGCCCCAGCATTTT
CDR3 protein: CASSPSILQPQHF

J gene: TRBJ1-5
V gene: TRBV30
clone size: NA
D gene: NA
CDR3 DNA: TGTGCCTGGAGTGTAGCGGGGGACAATCAGCCCCAGCATTTT
CDR3 protein: CAWSVAGDNQPQHF

J gene: TRBJ1-1
V gene: TRBV10-1
clone size: NA
D gene: NA
CDR3 DNA: TGCGCCAGCAGAGCAGAACCGAACACTGAAGCTTTCTTT
CDR3 protein: CASRAEPNTEAFF

J gene: TRBJ2-5
V gene: TRBV12-1
clone size: NA
D gene: NA
CDR3 DNA: TGTGCCAGCAGCTTTGGGGGGACCGGAGTGACCCAGTACTTC
CDR3 protein: CASSFGGTGVTQYF

J gene: TRBJ2-5
V gene: TRBV19
clone size: NA
D gene: NA
CDR3 DNA: TGTGCCAGTAGTATTGGTAATCCCCAAGAGACCCAGTACTTC
CDR3 protein: CASSIGNPQETQYF

J gene: TRBJ1-3
V gene: TRBV27
clone size: NA
D gene: NA
CDR3 DNA: TGTGCCAGCAGTTCAGGGGACTCCTCTGGAAACACCATATATTTT
CDR3 protein: CASSSGDSSGNTIYF

J gene: TRBJ1-2
V gene: TRBV18
clone size: few
D gene: TRBD1
CDR3 DNA: TGTGCCAGCTCACCAGGAAACACAGGGGCTAACTATGGCTACACCTTC
CDR3 protein: CASSPGNTGANYGYTF

J gene: TRBJ1-4
V gene: TRBV10-2
clone size: NA
D gene: TRBD1
CDR3 DNA: TGCGCCAGCAGCGACGGGACAGGGGATGAAAAACTGTTTTTT
CDR3 protein: CASSDGTGDEKLFF

J gene: TRBJ1-2
V gene: TRBV24-1
clone size: few
D gene: NA
CDR3 DNA: TGTGCCACCAGTGATTCCCGGACAGCGACCTATGGCTACACCTTC
CDR3 protein: CATSDSRTATYGYTF

J gene: TRBJ1-2
V gene: TRBV6-5
clone size: once
D gene: NA
CDR3 DNA: TGTGCCAGCAGTTACTATGCGAAGGGAGGCTATGGCTACACCTTC
CDR3 protein: CASSYYAKGGYGYTF

J gene: TRBJ2-1
V gene: TRBV4-3
clone size: NA
D gene: NA
CDR3 DNA: TGCGCCAGCAGCCAAACAGGGGGCGTGTGGACTAGCCCAAACAATGAGCAGTTCTTC
CDR3 protein: CASSQTGGVWTSPNNEQFF

J gene: TRBJ1-2
V gene: TRBV4-1
clone size: NA
D gene: TRBD1
CDR3 DNA: TGCGCCAGCAGCCAAGATGGGCAGGGGGCAGGGAGCTATGGCTACACCTTC
CDR3 protein: CASSQDGQGAGSYGYTF

J gene: TRBJ1-2
V gene: TRBV5-1
clone size: NA
D gene: NA
CDR3 DNA: TGCGCCAGCAGCTCACAGGGAAGAGATGGCTACACCTTC
CDR3 protein: CASSSQGRDGYTF

J gene: TRBJ1-4
V gene: TRBV7-9
clone size: few
D gene: TRBD1
CDR3 DNA: TGTGCCAGCAACTTGGGGACAGGGGGCGCGAGAGAAAAACTGTTTTTT
CDR3 protein: CASNLGTGGAREKLFF

J gene: TRBJ2-1
V gene: TRBV5-6
clone size: NA
D gene: NA
CDR3 DNA: TGTGCCAGCGGAATTGGCGGACACCCCTACAATGAGCAGTTCTTC
CDR3 protein: CASGIGGHPYNEQFF

J gene: TRBJ1-3
V gene: TRBV10-2
clone size: few
D gene: NA
CDR3 DNA: TGCGCCAGCAGTGAGTCGGGCAGCCCAGGCTCCGGAAACACCATATATTTT
CDR3 protein: CASSESGSPGSGNTIYF

J gene: TRBJ1-3
V gene: TRBV19
clone size: NA
D gene: NA
CDR3 DNA: TGTGCCAGTAGTATTTGGGGATCTGGAAACACCATATATTTT
CDR3 protein: CASSIWGSGNTIYF

J gene: TRBJ1-5
V gene: TRBV7-8
clone size: NA
D gene: NA
CDR3 DNA: TGTGCCAGCAGCTTAGGTGGAGGCAATCAGCCCCAGCATTTT
CDR3 protein: CASSLGGGNQPQHF

J gene: TRBJ1-6
V gene: TRBV30
clone size: NA
D gene: NA
CDR3 DNA: TGTGCCTGGAGTGGGGCAGCGGACAATTCACCCCTCCACTTT
CDR3 protein: CAWSGAADNSPLHF

J gene: TRBJ1-5
V gene: TRBV29-1
clone size: NA
D gene: NA
CDR3 DNA: TGCAGCGCCGGGGGCAGTAATAGCAATCAGCCCCAGCATTTT
CDR3 protein: CSAGGSNSNQPQHF

J gene: TRBJ1-1
V gene: TRBV5-1
clone size: NA
D gene: NA
CDR3 DNA: TGCGCCAGCAGCTGGAGGGGTAGCACTGAAGCTTTCTTT
CDR3 protein: CASSWRGSTEAFF

J gene: TRBJ1-1
V gene: TRBV5-5
clone size: NA
D gene: NA
CDR3 DNA: TGTGCCAGCAGCCGGGGGTTTCGGGACACTGAAGCTTTCTTT
CDR3 protein: CASSRGFRDTEAFF

J gene: TRBJ1-3
V gene: TRBV18
clone size: NA
D gene: TRBD1
CDR3 DNA: TGTGCCAGCTCACCCGGGACAGCAACCCCCACCATATATTTT
CDR3 protein: CASSPGTATPTIYF

J gene: TRBJ1-6
V gene: TRBV6-6
clone size: NA
D gene: NA
CDR3 DNA: TGTGCCAGCAGCTCACAGGGCCCGAGTTCACCCCTCCACTTT
CDR3 protein: CASSSQGPSSPLHF

J gene: TRBJ1-2
V gene: TRBV6-5
clone size: NA
D gene: TRBD1
CDR3 DNA: TGTGCCAGCAGTTACAAAGGGACAGGATCGTATGGCTACACCTTC
CDR3 protein: CASSYKGTGSYGYTF

J gene: TRBJ2-1
V gene: TRBV18
clone size: NA
D gene: NA
CDR3 DNA: TGTGCCAGCTCCCCACGGCTGGACTCCTACAATGAGCAGTTCTTC
CDR3 protein: CASSPRLDSYNEQFF

J gene: TRBJ1-6
V gene: TRBV2
clone size: NA
D gene: TRBD1
CDR3 DNA: TGTGCCAGCAGCGGACAGGATAATTCACCCCTCCACTTT
CDR3 protein: CASSGQDNSPLHF

J gene: TRBJ2-2
V gene: TRBV3-1/TRBV3-2
clone size: few
D gene: TRBD1
CDR3 DNA: TGTGCCAGCATCCAATCCGGGACAGGGATTACCGGGGAGCTGTTTTTT
CDR3 protein: CASIQSGTGITGELFF

J gene: TRBJ2-2
V gene: TRBV7-7
clone size: NA
D gene: NA
CDR3 DNA: TGTGCCAGCAGCTTCGCCGGCACCGGGGAGCTGTTTTTT
CDR3 protein: CASSFAGTGELFF

J gene: TRBJ2-3
V gene: TRBV18
clone size: NA
D gene: TRBD2
CDR3 DNA: TGTGCCAGCTCATCAACGGGGGGGGCAGATACGCAGTATTTT
CDR3 protein: CASSSTGGADTQYF